The 17 T cell receptor beta chains presented below share a single source sample, sequenced in a study of T cell responses to AZD1222 COVID-19 vaccine (dated by TCRdb to 2020 to 2023). To prepare the library, the immunoSEQ multiplex PCR assay was applied. TCRdb carries this immuneACCESS record with in-frame sequences only. Its versions omit some clonotypes, under half of them owing to an unresolved V gene in the studies checked, with the rest unexplained. The sample profile shows roughly 67,000 clones; around four fifths of them were found once. Of the sample, 12% is held by the ten largest clones. The time point label of this sample denotes: baseline before first vaccination. The sequenced sample was peripheral blood, obtained on day 0 of AZD1222 vaccination. The receptors here all came from an adult in good health.

V and J are TRBV6-5 and TRBJ1-6, with TRBD1 matching 9 bases. The V gene's germline CDR1 is MNHEY and CDR2 SVGAGI. CDR3 length: 14 residues. The ends lost 2 bases at V and 14 bases at J; junction bases unmatched: 7. The DNA of the CDR3 is TGTGCCAGCAGTTACAGGACAGGGGAGGCATCCCTCCACTTT. Translating it yields CASSYRTGEASLHF.

This chain joins TRBV10-2 and TRBJ2-1; no firm D call. The CDR3 length is 11 residues. The germline gives CDR1 WSHSY, CDR2 SAAADI. Trimming removed 5 bases at V and 14 bases at J, with 13 bases between. Written as DNA, the CDR3 is TGCGCCAGCAGTTATGGTGACATGAAGTTCTTC. This translates into CASSYGDMKFF.

The rearrangement uses TRBV15 and TRBJ2-2; D remains unclear. Germline assignment: CDR1 LNHNV and CDR2 YYDKDF (reference sequence). The CDR3 spans 17 residues. Deletions cut 1 base from V and 1 base from J, with 13 bases between. CDR3 DNA: TGTGCCACCAGCAGAGGTTCGGTCAAGTTGAACACCGGGGAGCTGTTTTTT. This codes for CATSRGSVKLNTGELFF.

The chain couples TRBV4-2 to TRBJ1-2, with a possible D match to TRBD1 (5 bases). The germline V gene encodes CDR1 LGHNA and CDR2 YNFKEQ. Trimming removed 0 bases at V and 6 bases at J, with 20 bases between. CDR3 length: 17 residues. The CDR3, as DNA: TGTGCCAGCAGCCAAGATCTTTCGACTCAGGGACTGGATGGCTACACCTTC. Encoded protein: CASSQDLSTQGLDGYTF.

The genes are TRBV27 and TRBJ1-1; the match to TRBD1 covers 7 bases. Germline V CDR1 and CDR2: MNHEY, SMNVEV (reference sequence). The CDR3 consists of 14 residues. The V gene end was trimmed by 5 bases and the J gene end by 4 bases; junction bases not matched to a gene: 7. CDR3 sequence (DNA): TGTGCCAGCAGTCTGAAGGGGGCTATCACTGAAGCTTTCTTT. It translates to CASSLKGAITEAFF.

V usage is TRBV4-2 and J usage is TRBJ1-2, with unresolved D. This CDR3 region has 15 residues. CDR1 and CDR2 from the germline V gene are LGHNA and YNFKEQ. Between the trimmed V and J ends, which lost 3 bases and 1 base, there was a span of 12 bases. CDR3 residues: CASSQGQTSNYGYTF. CDR3 in DNA: TGTGCCAGCAGCCAGGGTCAGACAAGTAACTATGGCTACACCTTC.

This chain links TRBV7-2 with TRBJ1-2; possible D gene TRBD1, 5 bases. CDR3 size: 14 residues. Germline V gives CDR1 SGHTA, CDR2 FQGNSA. V lost 1 base, J lost 1 base, and 7 bases lay in between. Here the CDR3 DNA reads TGTGCCAGCAGCTTAGGACAGCTTAACTATGGCTACACCTTC. Its translation: CASSLGQLNYGYTF.

There are many counts of this clone. The sample holds other DNA sequences that translate to the same CDR3. The chain uses TRBV4-1 and TRBJ1-1; maybe TRBD1 (6 bases). The CDR3 loop spans 14 amino acids. The V gene's germline CDR1 is MGHRA and CDR2 YSYEKL. Trimming removed 3 bases at V and 0 bases at J, with 8 bases between. The CDR3 is CASSQGTMNTEAFF. CDR3 DNA: TGCGCCAGCAGCCAGGGGACAATGAACACTGAAGCTTTCTTT.

The chain combines TRBV7-9 with TRBJ1-4; D may be TRBD1 (5 bases). This CDR3 has 16 residues. V lost 5 bases and J lost 11, with 24 bases in between. Germline CDR1 is SEHNR and CDR2 is FQNEAQ (reference sequence). The CDR3 DNA follows: TGTGCCAGCAGCCAAACCGGGGACGGTGGATTCGACAAACTGTTTTTT. It yields the protein CASSQTGDGGFDKLFF.

This clone was observed a handful of times. The V call is TRBV3-1 (or the pseudogene TRBV3-2), the J call TRBJ1-2; weak D call: TRBD1 (5 bases). Trimming took 0 bases from V and 8 from J, leaving 10 bases between them. Germline loops: CDR1 LGHDT, CDR2 YNNKEL (reference sequence). The CDR3 has 13 amino acids. Here the CDR3 reads CASSQEIGDGYTF. CDR3 in DNA: TGTGCCAGCAGCCAAGAGATTGGGGACGGCTACACCTTC.

This clone was recorded once. The chain recombines TRBV9 with TRBJ2-5; D unclear. The CDR3 is 16 residues long. CDR1 SGDLS and CDR2 YYNGEE come from the germline V gene. The V gene lost 2 bases and the J gene lost 0 bases, with 14 bases spanning the gap. For the CDR3, the DNA is TGTGCCAGCAGCGTGGGATCTAGGTACAACCAAGAGACCCAGTACTTC. This codes for CASSVGSRYNQETQYF.

This clone was detected only a few times. V is TRBV24-1 and J is TRBJ1-1; 9 bases line up with TRBD1. Germline V gene lookup returns CDR1 KGHDR and CDR2 SFDVKD. Trimming took 2 bases from V and 3 from J; bases not matched to a gene: 6. The CDR3 runs to 16 residues. The CDR3 sequence is CATSDSGTGLDTEAFF. The CDR3 DNA reads as TGTGCCACCAGTGATTCCGGGACAGGGTTGGACACTGAAGCTTTCTTT.

The chain is built from TRBV7-9 and TRBJ1-3; 10 bases match TRBD1. The CDR3 sequence is 18 residues long. Germline trimming cut 5 bases from V and 4 bases from J; bases unmatched to any gene: 14. Germline lookup yields CDR1 SEHNR and CDR2 FQNEAQ (reference sequence). The CDR3 DNA reads as TGTGCCAGCAGCCCCCTACCGGGACAGGGGATGAGAGGAAACACCATATATTTT. Protein sequence: CASSPLPGQGMRGNTIYF.

This clone was recorded a few times. CDR3 in DNA: TGTGCCAGCAGCGTGGACAGTACCTATGGCTACACCTTC. Translated: CASSVDSTYGYTF. The V gene is TRBV9, the J gene TRBJ1-2; possibly TRBD1 for D (6 bases). The CDR3 extends over 13 amino acids. CDR1 is SGDLS and CDR2 is YYNGEE in the germline V gene. V was shortened by 2 bases and J by 4 bases, with 9 bases between the two germline ends.

The V gene is TRBV10-2, the J gene TRBJ2-3, with a possible D match to TRBD1 (6 bases). CDR1 is WSHSY, CDR2 SAAADI, per germline. The CDR3 is made up of 13 amino acids. V dropped 4 bases and J dropped 6 bases, with 11 bases sitting between them. CDR3: CASSVGASDTQYF. Here the CDR3 DNA reads TGCGCCAGCAGTGTGGGGGCATCGGATACGCAGTATTTT.

This clone was counted between two and nine times. V usage is TRBV6-5 and J usage is TRBJ1-4, with 7 bases identical to TRBD1. This CDR3 spans 14 amino acids. Germline V gives CDR1 MNHEY, CDR2 SVGAGI. The J segment lost 6 bases and the V segment lost 4 bases, leaving 5 bases of the junction unmatched. Written as DNA, the CDR3 is TGTGCCAGCAGTTCCACAGGGGAACATGAAAAACTGTTTTTT. Translation: CASSSTGEHEKLFF.

This clone was seen once. This sequence joins TRBV2 and TRBJ2-7; D gene uncertain. CDR1 and CDR2 (germline): SNHLY, FYNNEI. CDR3 length: 14 residues. V dropped 6 bases and J dropped 5 bases, with 17 bases sitting between them. The CDR3 DNA reads as TGTGCCAGCAGCCAGACGAGGACCGGGCACGAGCAGTACTTC. Amino acids: CASSQTRTGHEQYF.